One TCR beta chain is described in this entry. Sequencing was performed with immunoSEQ multiplex PCR; in TCRdb, only in-frame clones are kept and a portion is missing. The sample records approximately 87,000 clones, around 94% being singletons. Trimming took off 1 base at V and 2 bases at J, with 20 bases between the two ends. Germline loops: CDR1 SGHDN, CDR2 FVKESK. This CDR3 region has 18 residues. The record originates from a study of technical replicates of blood from a few donors. V gene TRBV14 combines with J gene TRBJ1-2; D is unresolved. Sequenced input: T cells isolated from PBMCs. This TCR was sampled from a human donor in good health. CDR3 amino acids: CASSQVGSTTTKNYGYTF. In nucleotides, the CDR3 is TGTGCCAGCAGCCAAGTAGGCAGCACAACTACGAAGAACTATGGCTACACCTTC. The full variable domain, in which reference TRBV14 and TRBJ1-2 provide the parts outside the CDR3, is EAGVTQFPSHSVIEKGQTVTLRCDPISGHDNLYWYRRVMGKEIKFLLHFVKESKQDESGMPNNRFLAERTGGTYSTLKVQPAELEDSGVYFCASSQVGSTTTKNYGYTFGSGTRLTVV.